One sample yielded the 32 T cell receptor beta chains listed below, sequenced in a study of T-cell reconstitution after alpha-beta-depleted transplantation in children (dated by TCRdb to the mid-2010s). Taken with the paper, the label for treatment or condition translates to: allogeneic hematopoietic cell transplantation with graft depleted of TCRalphabeta T cells and CD19 B cells. Library method: PCR. Sequencing instrument: Illumina HiSeq 2500. TCR library preparation used molecular barcoding, with unique molecular identifiers applied to normalize quantification of the TCRbeta repertoire. TCRdb reprocessed the public reads (quality trimming at Q25 with fastp, clone calling with MiXCR) and kept in-frame beta chains. A single entry per CDR3 protein holds the most common genes and DNA from its merged rows. This sample is represented by 500,000 to 750,000 distinct CDR3 sequences; 27% of them were singletons. Just over 35% of the sample rests with the top ten.

The sample consisted of PBMCs, taken before TCRalphabeta/CD19-depleted stem cell transplant. Receptors were obtained from a boy under two years old with Wiskott-Aldrich syndrome, due to receive a stem cell transplant.

The chain has TRBV20-1 and TRBJ2-7; D unclear. This CDR3 contains 13 residues. V lost 0 bases and J lost 7, with 13 bases in between. Germline V CDR1 and CDR2: DFQATT, SNEGSKA (reference sequence). CDR3 bases: TGCAGTGCTAGAGATCGGAGCGTAAGGGAGCAGTACTTC. The encoded protein is CSARDRSVREQYF.

The V call is TRBV27, the J call TRBJ2-7; 10 bases agree with TRBD1. Germline trimming cut 6 bases from V and 5 bases from J; bases unmatched to any gene: 10. This CDR3 spans 15 amino acids. Germline CDR1 reads MNHEY; CDR2 reads SMNVEV (reference sequence). The CDR3 spells CASRSSGTGANEQYF. The CDR3 DNA is TGTGCCAGCAGAAGCTCCGGGACAGGGGCCAACGAGCAGTACTTC.

This clonotype was seen only a few times. V usage is TRBV24-1 and J usage is TRBJ2-7; D possibly corresponds to TRBD1 (6 bases). The CDR3 loop spans 17 amino acids. CDR1 is KGHDR and CDR2 is SFDVKD in the germline V gene. V lost 4 bases, J lost 0 bases, and 18 bases lay in between. The CDR3 loop reads CATSDRTVPGRSYEQYF. The CDR3 coding sequence is TGTGCCACCAGTGACCGGACAGTCCCAGGGCGCTCCTACGAGCAGTACTTC.

CDR3 residues: CASSALAGVTDTQYF. Written as DNA, the CDR3 is TGTGCCAGCAGTGCACTAGCGGGAGTAACAGATACGCAGTATTTT. The genes are TRBV28 and TRBJ2-3; 11 positions match TRBD2. The CDR3 covers 15 residues. Germline lookup yields CDR1 MDHEN and CDR2 SYDVKM. V was pared by 5 bases and J by 3 bases, with 4 bases of the junction left unmatched.

The chain employs TRBV5-6 and TRBJ1-1; 8 bases match TRBD1. V trimming: 4 bases; J trimming: 4 bases; junction bases outside the gene matches: 12. The CDR3 runs 16 residues. Germline CDR1 SGHDT, CDR2 YYEEEE. This CDR3 is CASSRVQGAFVTEAFF. The CDR3 nucleotides read TGTGCCAGCAGCCGAGTCCAGGGGGCGTTTGTCACTGAAGCTTTCTTT.

This clonotype was found a few times. The V call is TRBV29-1, the J call TRBJ1-1; no reliable D call. The germline gives CDR1 SQVTM, CDR2 ANQGSEA. V lost 6 bases, J lost 3 bases, and 8 bases lay in between. The CDR3 loop spans 11 amino acids. The CDR3 nucleotides read TGCAGCGTAGCCGGGCACACTGAAGCTTTCTTT. Protein product: CSVAGHTEAFF.

This clonotype was found a few times. The chain employs TRBV15 and TRBJ2-5; no clear D. The CDR3 runs to 14 residues. The germline V and J ends were trimmed by 0 bases and 6 bases, with 11 bases remaining between them. Germline values: CDR1 LNHNV, CDR2 YYDKDF (reference sequence). The DNA for the CDR3 is TGTGCCACCAGCAGAGATCTTGGGGAACAGACCCAGTACTTC. Translation gives CATSRDLGEQTQYF.

The chain uses TRBV5-1 and TRBJ2-5; D gene ambiguous. Germline CDR1 is SGHRS and CDR2 is YFSETQ. V lost 2 bases, J lost 3 bases, and 8 bases lay in between. This CDR3 is 13 amino acids long. As DNA, the CDR3 is TGCGCCAGCAGCTTTGGAAGGAAAGAGACCCAGTACTTC. This encodes CASSFGRKETQYF.

V gene TRBV29-1 combines with J gene TRBJ1-1; D remains ambiguous. V lost 4 bases and J lost 0, with 9 bases in between. Per the germline V gene, CDR1 is SQVTM and CDR2 is ANQGSEA. The CDR3 contains 13 residues. The chain's CDR3 is CSVANPLNTEAFF. CDR3 sequence (DNA): TGCAGCGTTGCGAACCCATTGAACACTGAAGCTTTCTTT.

V is TRBV24-1 and J is TRBJ2-5; 8 bases line up with TRBD2. Germline V gene sequence: CDR1 KGHDR, CDR2 SFDVKD. The CDR3 is 16 residues long. V gave up 3 bases and J gave up 4 bases; unmatched junction bases: 9. The CDR3: CATSDEQVGGVETQYF. CDR3 bases: TGTGCCACCAGTGATGAGCAGGTCGGGGGGGTAGAGACCCAGTACTTC.

The rearrangement uses TRBV3-1 and TRBJ2-7; D is unresolved. Germline CDR1 and CDR2: LGHDT and YNNKEL (reference sequence). The CDR3 has 14 amino acids. V dropped 0 bases and J dropped 0 bases, with 6 bases sitting between them. The CDR3 DNA follows: TGTGCCAGCAGCCAAGACTGGAGCTCCTACGAGCAGTACTTC. This encodes CASSQDWSSYEQYF.

This clonotype was counted many times. A read error may account for a junction end that differs from germline. The chain uses TRBV5-1 and TRBJ2-7; D uncertain. The V gene's germline CDR1 is SGHRS and CDR2 YFSETQ. CDR3 length: 13 amino acids. CDR3 DNA: TGTGCCAGCAGCTTACCAGGTCCCTACGAGCAGTACTTC. Protein: CASSLPGPYEQYF.

This clonotype was seen a handful of times. The chain couples TRBV2 to TRBJ2-1; possible D gene TRBD1, 5 bases. V lost 7 bases, J lost 15 bases, and 16 bases lay in between. The CDR3 contains 11 residues. The germline V gene has CDR1 SNHLY and CDR2 FYNNEI. The CDR3 loop is CASTGALRMFF. The CDR3 DNA follows: TGTGCCAGCACTGGGGCCCTCCGAATGTTCTTC.

V usage is TRBV5-1 and J usage is TRBJ2-1; 16 nucleotides match TRBD2. Per germline, CDR1 SGHRS and CDR2 YFSETQ. J lost 6 bases, V lost 4 bases, and 4 bases had no gene match. The CDR3 runs to 16 residues. CDR3: CASSAGLAGGPNEQFF. DNA of the CDR3: TGCGCCAGCAGCGCGGGACTAGCGGGAGGGCCCAATGAGCAGTTCTTC.

The J gene is TRBJ2-7, the V gene TRBV20-1; 9 bases fit TRBD1. The CDR3 covers 17 residues. V lost 1 base, J lost 2 bases, and 12 bases stayed unmatched. The germline CDR1 and CDR2 sequences are DFQATT and SNEGSKA (reference sequence). CDR3 bases: TGCAGTGCTAGAGGGGGACAGGGTCTAAATGTACCCTACGAGCAGTACTTC. This encodes CSARGGQGLNVPYEQYF.

The chain employs TRBV6-1 and TRBJ2-7, with 10 bases identical to TRBD2. There are 15 residues in the CDR3. With 5 bases clipped from V and 5 bases from J, the junction kept 9 bases outside the gene matches. Germline V gene sequence: CDR1 MNHNS, CDR2 SASEGT. The CDR3 loop reads CASSNALAGSHEQYF. In DNA, the CDR3 is TGTGCCAGCAGTAATGCACTAGCGGGGAGCCACGAGCAGTACTTC.

This clonotype has just a few counts. This rearrangement joins TRBV20-1 to TRBJ2-1; D is undetermined. Looked up from germline, CDR1 is DFQATT and CDR2 is SNEGSKA (reference sequence). This CDR3 region has 12 residues. V was cut by 5 bases and J by 9 bases, with 14 bases left in between. The CDR3 nucleotides read TGCAGTGCTCGTGTTAGATCGGGTGAGCAGTTCTTC. Translated, it gives CSARVRSGEQFF.

The V and J genes are TRBV9 and TRBJ2-7; 8 bases are shared with TRBD2. Per germline, CDR1 SGDLS and CDR2 YYNGEE. The J segment lost 5 bases and the V segment lost 0 bases, leaving 7 bases of the junction unmatched. The CDR3 runs to 15 residues. DNA of the CDR3: TGTGCCAGCAGCGTAGATTGGCGGGAGGCCCACGAGCAGTACTTC. Residues: CASSVDWREAHEQYF.

This chain uses TRBV20-1 with TRBJ2-6; weak D call: TRBD1 (5 bases). Germline assignment: CDR1 DFQATT and CDR2 SNEGSKA (reference sequence). V was pared by 4 bases and J by 0 bases, with 19 bases between. The CDR3 has 18 residues. This CDR3 is CSATNQGGYPSGANVLTF. CDR3 coding DNA: TGCAGTGCTACAAATCAGGGCGGCTACCCCTCTGGGGCCAACGTCCTGACTTTC.

This clonotype was detected a few times. This chain joins TRBV5-1 and TRBJ2-7, with 7 bases aligning to TRBD2. V was pared by 0 bases and J by 3 bases, with 9 bases of the junction left unmatched. This CDR3 is 16 amino acids long. Germline CDR1 and CDR2: SGHRS and YFSETQ. CDR3 DNA: TGCGCCAGCAGCTTGGGAATCTCTTCGGGAGGCTACGAGCAGTACTTC. This sequence encodes CASSLGISSGGYEQYF. The full variable domain, its missing parts supplied by reference TRBV5-1 and TRBJ2-7, is KAGVTQTPRYLIKTRGQQVTLSCSPISGHRSVSWYQQTPGQGLQFLFEYFSETQRNKGNFPGRFSGRQFSNSRSEMNVSTLELGDSALYLCASSLGISSGGYEQYFGPGTRLTVT.

This clonotype was observed a few times. V gene TRBV4-1 combines with J gene TRBJ2-1, with TRBD2 identical over 13 bases. From germline, CDR1 is MGHRA and CDR2 YSYEKL. This CDR3 contains 18 residues. V lost 1 base, J lost 7 bases, and 10 bases stayed unmatched. CDR3 in amino acids: CASSQALPGLAGFNEQFF. The CDR3 DNA reads TGCGCCAGCAGCCAAGCCCTTCCGGGACTAGCGGGGTTTAATGAGCAGTTCTTC.

The chain employs TRBV6-1 and TRBJ2-3; perhaps TRBD1 as D (7 bases). Germline CDR1 and CDR2: MNHNS and SASEGT. This CDR3 contains 16 residues. V lost 2 bases, J lost 6 bases, and 18 bases lay in between. The DNA for the CDR3 is TGTGCCAGCAGTGAATCGGGTGGAGGGGGCGAGGATACGCAGTATTTT. Translation: CASSESGGGGEDTQYF.

This chain connects TRBV5-1 to TRBJ1-4; D remains unclear. Trimming took 2 bases from V and 9 from J, leaving 5 bases between them. This CDR3 has 11 amino acids. In germline, CDR1 is SGHRS, CDR2 YFSETQ. This chain's CDR3 is CASSFRQKLFF. The DNA of the CDR3 is TGCGCCAGCAGCTTCCGACAAAAACTGTTTTTT.

This clonotype was picked up many times. The chain carries TRBV5-1 and TRBJ2-1, with D uncertain. Germline CDR1 reads SGHRS; CDR2 reads YFSETQ. Trimming took 4 bases from V and 4 from J, leaving 6 bases between them. The length of the CDR3 is 12 residues. CDR3 sequence (DNA): TGCGCCAGCAGCCCCGGTTACAATGAGCAGTTCTTC. It translates to CASSPGYNEQFF.

In this sample, this clonotype turned up a few times. The chain joins TRBV7-8 to TRBJ2-7, with 10 bases aligning to TRBD2. The CDR3 sequence is 14 residues long. J lost 6 bases, V lost 7 bases, and 9 bases had no gene match. The germline gives CDR1 SGHVS, CDR2 FQNEAQ. DNA of the CDR3: TGTGCCAGCAAAAAGGGACTAGCGTCATTCGAGCAGTACTTC. As protein: CASKKGLASFEQYF.

The chain employs TRBV9 and TRBJ2-1; 8 bases map to TRBD2. Germline V gene sequence: CDR1 SGDLS, CDR2 YYNGEE. CDR3 length: 17 residues. J gave up 4 bases and V 0 bases, and 9 bases lay outside the gene matches. The CDR3 DNA reads as TGTGCCAGCAGCGTAGTTAAAATGGCTAGCGGGTACAATGAGCAGTTCTTC. This codes for CASSVVKMASGYNEQFF.

This clonotype has just a few counts. The V gene is TRBV4-2, the J gene TRBJ2-1; D is unresolved. Germline V gene sequence: CDR1 LGHNA, CDR2 YNFKEQ. V lost 5 bases, J lost 0 bases, and 11 bases lay in between. The CDR3 spans 15 residues. CDR3 region: CASSSVSSSYNEQFF. CDR3 DNA: TGTGCCAGCAGCTCGGTATCAAGCTCCTACAATGAGCAGTTCTTC.

The V and J genes are TRBV7-2 and TRBJ1-1, with a possible D match to TRBD1 (5 bases). The germline V and J ends were trimmed by 4 bases and 9 bases, with 9 bases remaining between them. CDR3 length: 11 amino acids. Per germline, CDR1 SGHTA and CDR2 FQGNSA. The CDR3 region has the DNA TGTGCCAGCAGCTCCGGGGCCAAAGCTTTCTTT. Translated, it gives CASSSGAKAFF.

There are a few counts of this clonotype. The chain carries TRBV20-1 and TRBJ2-3, with 11 bases matching TRBD1. The trim removed 1 base at V and 3 bases at J, leaving 6 bases unmatched. CDR1 and CDR2 (germline): DFQATT, SNEGSKA (reference sequence). The CDR3 totals 16 residues. CDR3 in amino acids: CSARGLGTGGTDTQYF. CDR3 in DNA: TGCAGTGCTAGAGGCCTCGGGACAGGGGGAACAGATACGCAGTATTTT.

This clonotype was detected a few times. The chain carries TRBV27 and TRBJ2-5; D possibly corresponds to TRBD2 (5 bases). CDR3 length: 13 amino acids. Trimming removed 6 bases at V and 5 bases at J, with 13 bases between. CDR1 is MNHEY and CDR2 is SMNVEV in the germline V gene (reference sequence). The CDR3 sequence: CASRTRVGETQYF. The CDR3 bases are TGTGCCAGCAGGACGAGGGTCGGGGAGACCCAGTACTTC.

This clonotype was counted a few times. This rearrangement joins TRBV20-1 to TRBJ2-1; D is undetermined. Germline-derived CDR1 and CDR2 are DFQATT and SNEGSKA (reference sequence). Trimming shortened V by 4 bases and J by 0 bases, and 7 bases separated the two germline ends. CDR3 length: 13 amino acids. The CDR3 nucleotides are TGCAGTGCTATGCGGAGCTCCTACAATGAGCAGTTCTTC. It is translated as CSAMRSSYNEQFF.

J is TRBJ2-3 and V is TRBV10-3; TRBD2 matches 16 bases. CDR3 length: 18 amino acids. Germline CDR1 reads ENHRY; CDR2 reads SYGVKD. V shed 8 bases and J 2 bases; nucleotides not matched to a gene: 10. CDR3 in amino acids: CAIRSGGLAGGHTDTQYF. Here the CDR3 DNA reads TGTGCCATCCGTTCAGGGGGACTAGCGGGAGGGCACACAGATACGCAGTATTTT.